This T cell receptor beta chain was observed in a study of blood T cell repertoires in COVID-19. Across the study: T cells, B-cell-depleted T cells, or PBMCs provided the cDNA or gDNA that served as material.

Repertoires were generated with immunoSEQ multiplex PCR, while TCRdb's copy carries only in-frame clones and drops some. Among about 260,000 clones listed, 91% were seen once. Germline V gene sequence: CDR1 MNHEY, CDR2 SMNVEV (reference sequence). Unmatched junction bases numbered 6, after V lost 6 bases and J lost 5 bases. This CDR3 has 14 amino acids. Seattle patients were enrolled during active infection and followed longitudinally. The V call is TRBV27, the J call TRBJ2-1; TRBD1 agrees at 8 bases. Sample: peripheral blood. This receptor was taken from a person in their late teens or twenties with COVID-19, enrolled during active disease. The CDR3 bases are TGTGCCAGCAGCGCAGGGGGCGCAGACAATGAGCAGTTCTTC. The encoded protein is CASSAGGADNEQFF.